Given below is one T cell receptor beta chain in context. Sequencing was performed with immunoSEQ multiplex PCR; in TCRdb, only in-frame clones are kept and a portion is missing. The sample includes about 150,000 clones, over 90% seen only once; the top ten take approximately 2.5%. This CDR3 is built from 12 residues. The ends were cut back, 2 bases at V and 8 bases at J, with 12 bases in the middle. Germline V gene data show CDR1 as SQVTM and CDR2 as ANQGSEA. The entry originates in a study of control samples from healthy donors and cancer patients. Sequencing was carried out using blood. This sequence originates from a man aged 45-60 years in good health. The chain joins TRBV29-1 to TRBJ1-1; D might be TRBD1 (5 bases). CDR3: CSVERGIGEAFF. CDR3 sequence (DNA): TGCAGCGTTGAAAGGGGCATAGGAGAAGCTTTCTTT.